These T cell receptor beta chains were read from a single sample in a study of neurological immune-mediated disorders. TCRdb processed the 5' RACE reads anew with MiXCR; each CDR3 protein has one entry. The sample holds 55,000 to 70,000 distinct CDR3 sequences; about an eighth are singletons and the top ten take approximately 1.8%. Sample: PBMCs. The receptors stem from a man in his 60s in good health. The CDR3 runs from the conserved cysteine through the conserved F or W. Each record gives: D gene, V gene, J gene, clone size, CDR3 protein, CDR3 DNA. A D gene is named only where the DNA matches it firmly. Size tells how often a clone was seen (once, few, many) or the class of an expanded clone, and some rows leave it out.

>.|TRBV6-5|TRBJ2-3|many
CASSYSRGDTQYF
TGTGCCAGCAGTTACTCGAGGGGAGATACGCAGTATTTT
>.|TRBV7-2|TRBJ2-7|.
CASSLEGRRQGGEQYF
TGTGCCAGCAGCTTAGAGGGTCGGAGGCAGGGAGGCGAGCAGTACTTC
>.|TRBV20-1|TRBJ1-3|many
CSASPYHSSGNTIYF
TGCAGTGCTAGTCCCTACCATAGCTCTGGAAACACCATATATTTT
>.|TRBV10-3|TRBJ1-5|few
CAISVAGEGQPQHF
TGTGCCATCAGTGTGGCGGGAGAAGGCCAGCCCCAGCATTTT
>.|TRBV27|TRBJ1-2|many
CASSIWGRGYGYTF
TGTGCCAGCAGTATATGGGGCAGGGGATATGGCTACACCTTC
>.|TRBV7-2|TRBJ1-5|many
CASSLDGPQHF
TGTGCCAGCAGCTTAGACGGGCCCCAGCATTTT
>.|TRBV5-6|TRBJ1-3|many
CASSLVGDLSTGNTIYF
TGTGCCAGCAGCTTGGTTGGGGACCTCTCCACTGGAAACACCATATATTTT
>.|TRBV20-1|TRBJ2-7|many
CSASGGALREQYF
TGCAGTGCTAGTGGGGGGGCTTTACGGGAGCAGTACTTC
>.|TRBV20-1|TRBJ2-5|many
CSATGSRETQYF
TGCAGTGCTACAGGGTCTAGGGAGACCCAGTACTTC
>.|TRBV18|TRBJ1-5|many
CASSPRTNQPQHF
TGTGCCAGCTCACCCCGGACCAATCAGCCCCAGCATTTT
>.|TRBV6-6|TRBJ1-1|many
CASSYGGSLKNTEAFF
TGTGCCAGCAGTTACGGGGGGAGCCTTAAGAACACTGAAGCTTTCTTT
>.|TRBV5-5|TRBJ2-1|many
CASSLVLRKGNEQFF
TGTGCCAGCAGCTTGGTATTGAGGAAGGGAAATGAGCAGTTCTTC
>.|TRBV3-1|TRBJ1-2|many
CASSQGRGGYTF
TGTGCCAGCAGCCAAGGCAGGGGTGGCTACACCTTC
>.|TRBV6-5|TRBJ1-4|few
CASSPQATRGKLFF
TGTGCCAGCAGCCCACAGGCGACACGGGGAAAACTGTTTTTT
>.|TRBV6-5|TRBJ2-2|many
CASTRENTGELFF
TGTGCCAGCACTCGGGAAAACACCGGGGAGCTGTTTTTT
>.|TRBV7-2|TRBJ2-1|many
CASSLSDSSYNEQFF
TGTGCCAGCAGCCTCTCGGATAGCTCCTACAATGAGCAGTTCTTC
>.|TRBV12-3/TRBV12-4|TRBJ1-4|many
CASSFPRGDNEKLFF
TGTGCCAGCAGTTTCCCGAGGGGGGATAATGAAAAACTGTTTTTT
>TRBD1|TRBV7-2|TRBJ1-5|many
CASSLGTGGNGQPQHF
TGTGCCAGCAGCTTAGGTACAGGGGGCAACGGTCAGCCCCAGCATTTT
>.|TRBV6-2/TRBV6-3|TRBJ1-5|.
CASNDRKGDQPQHF
TGTGCCAGCAATGACCGGAAGGGAGATCAGCCCCAGCATTTT
>.|TRBV6-5|TRBJ1-2|many
CASSYSTDKLWGYTF
TGTGCCAGCAGTTACTCCACCGATAAGTTATGGGGCTACACCTTC
>.|TRBV7-8|TRBJ2-1|many
CASTSPRGEQFF
TGTGCCAGCACCTCACCCCGGGGTGAGCAGTTCTTC
>.|TRBV18|TRBJ2-2|few
CASSPQAGELFF
TGTGCCAGCTCACCACAGGCCGGGGAGCTGTTTTTT
>TRBD2|TRBV20-1|TRBJ2-7|many
CSAGKASGATYEQYF
TGCAGTGCTGGCAAGGCTAGCGGGGCCACCTACGAGCAGTACTTC
>.|TRBV5-5|TRBJ2-3|many
CASSMQNATPGTDTQYF
TGTGCCAGCAGCATGCAGAATGCCACCCCTGGGACAGATACGCAGTATTTT
>.|TRBV28|TRBJ1-3|many
CASSSTPSSGNTIYF
TGTGCCAGCAGCTCGACTCCTAGCTCTGGAAACACCATATATTTT
>.|TRBV3-2|TRBJ2-4|medium-sized
CASNRPGTGTLAKNIQYF
TGTGCCAGCAACCGTCCCGGGACTGGCACCCTAGCCAAAAACATTCAGTACTTC
>TRBD1|TRBV7-9|TRBJ2-7|few
CASSFQQGAYEQYF
TGTGCCAGCAGCTTCCAACAGGGGGCCTACGAGCAGTACTTC